Listed below are T cell receptor beta chains from one sample, sequenced in a study of cytomegalovirus exposure and HLA in healthy donors. The table came from immunoSEQ multiplex PCR; TCRdb's copy has only in-frame clones and leaves some out. Of 160,000 or so clones in the sample, roughly 70% were seen once. Material: PBMCs. These receptor sequences come from a woman aged 25-40 years in good health and CMV-seronegative. CDR3s include the opening cysteine and the closing phenylalanine or tryptophan. Each record gives: J gene, clone size, D gene, V gene, CDR3 DNA, CDR3 protein. The D gene is left open where the match is weak. Expanded clones are given a class, and other clones once, few, many or no size at all.

>TRBJ2-7|NA|NA|TRBV5-4
TGTGCCAGCAGCTTTGCAGGGAAATACGAGCAGTACTTC
CASSFAGKYEQYF
>TRBJ1-6|few|NA|TRBV7-2
TGTGCCAGCAGCCCTGGAGGGAGGGATAATTCACCCCTCCACTTT
CASSPGGRDNSPLHF
>TRBJ2-7|NA|TRBD2|TRBV7-2
TGTGCCAGCAGCTTAGCCCTTCTAGCGGGAGGCTACGAGCAGTACTTC
CASSLALLAGGYEQYF
>TRBJ1-6|NA|NA|TRBV6-1
TGTGCCGGGCAGAGCTATAATTCACCCCTCCACTTT
CAGQSYNSPLHF
>TRBJ1-3|few|NA|TRBV28
TGTGCCAGCAGTCCAGGGTTCTCTGGAAACACCATATATTTT
CASSPGFSGNTIYF
>TRBJ1-1|few|TRBD1|TRBV5-4
TGTGCCAGCAGCGAAGACAGGGACACTGAAGCTTTCTTT
CASSEDRDTEAFF
>TRBJ2-1|NA|TRBD2|TRBV5-5
TGTGCCAGCAGCCCCCCTTGGGCTAGCGGCAATGAGCAGTTCTTC
CASSPPWASGNEQFF
>TRBJ1-4|NA|TRBD1|TRBV19
TGTGCCAGTAACACAGGGGTAGGTGAAAAACTGTTTTTT
CASNTGVGEKLFF
>TRBJ2-2|NA|TRBD2|TRBV6-5
TGTGCCAGCAACCGGGGGGGCCAAGCCGGGGAGCTGTTTTTT
CASNRGGQAGELFF
>TRBJ2-7|NA|TRBD1|TRBV6-1
TGTGCCAGCAGTATTCACGACAGGGCCTACGAGCAGTACTTC
CASSIHDRAYEQYF
>TRBJ1-5|NA|TRBD1|TRBV6-1
TGTGCCAGCAGGGGACAGGGGGCTCATCAGCCCCAGCATTTT
CASRGQGAHQPQHF